The T cell receptor (beta chain) under discussion was sequenced for a study of CD8+ T cells in alopecia areata. Overall study results and limits: Across lesional scalp, and particularly alopecia totalis/universalis, clonality surpassed that of normal scalp.

The CDR3 extends over 13 amino acids. Between the trimmed V and J ends, which lost 5 bases and 1 base, there was a span of 8 bases. Germline V lookup: CDR1 SGHTA, CDR2 FQGTGA. Extracted RNA was reverse transcribed into cDNA, the sequencing template. Sequencing was performed with immunoSEQ multiplex PCR; in TCRdb, only in-frame clones are kept and a portion is missing. The sample records more than 11,000 clones, 58% being singletons. CD25+CD127- cells were obtained by sorting CD4+ cells, for four or five patients. PBMCs yielded sorted CD4+ and CD8+ T cells. This clone was recorded a few times. Its antigen is not identified.

The sample was CD4+ Tregs sorted from blood. The source of this sequence is a human donor with alopecia areata. The chain is built from TRBV7-3 and TRBJ1-1; D gene unclear. CDR3 sequence (DNA): TGTGCCAGCAGCCCCGCCCCGAACACTGAAGCTTTCTTT. It yields the protein CASSPAPNTEAFF.